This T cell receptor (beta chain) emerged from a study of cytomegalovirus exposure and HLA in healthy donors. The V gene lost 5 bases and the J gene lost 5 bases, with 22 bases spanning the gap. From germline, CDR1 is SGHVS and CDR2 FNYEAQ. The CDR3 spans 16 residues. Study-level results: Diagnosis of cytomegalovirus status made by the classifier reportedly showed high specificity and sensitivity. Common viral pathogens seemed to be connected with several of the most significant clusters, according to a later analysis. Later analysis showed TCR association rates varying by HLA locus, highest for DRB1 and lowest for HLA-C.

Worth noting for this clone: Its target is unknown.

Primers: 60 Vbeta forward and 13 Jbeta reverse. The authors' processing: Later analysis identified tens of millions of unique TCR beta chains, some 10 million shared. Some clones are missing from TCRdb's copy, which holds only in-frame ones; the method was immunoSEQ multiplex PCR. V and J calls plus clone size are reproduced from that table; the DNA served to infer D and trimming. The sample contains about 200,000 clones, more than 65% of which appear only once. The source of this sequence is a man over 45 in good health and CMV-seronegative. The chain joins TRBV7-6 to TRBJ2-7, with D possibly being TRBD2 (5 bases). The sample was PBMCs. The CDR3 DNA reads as TGTGCCAGCAGCCCGGGGTACGTCCTAACCGCGCACGAGCAGTACTTC. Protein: CASSPGYVLTAHEQYF. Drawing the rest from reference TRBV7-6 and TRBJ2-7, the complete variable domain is GAGVSQSPRYKVTKRGQDVALRCDPISGHVSLYWYRQALGQGPEFLTYFNYEAQQDKSGLPNDRFSAERPEGSISTLTIQRTEQRDSAMYRCASSPGYVLTAHEQYFGPGTRLTVT.